This T cell receptor beta chain was captured by sequencing in a study of sequential checkpoint blockade in melanoma. Looking at the study overall: Each arm's sequence ended with maintenance nivolumab.

Assay used: immunoSEQ multiplex PCR; TCRdb lists only in-frame clones, some missing. The sample has approximately 21,000 clones, 82% seen once. Stated treatment: randomized to nivolumab then ipilimumab (arm A) or the reverse (arm B). DNA-damaging chemotherapy had not been given to any patient beforehand. PBMC sorting kept live CD3+CD8+ cells without CD19 or CD56. This CDR3 is built from 17 residues. V shed 0 bases, J shed 6 bases, and the junction held 8 bases outside the gene matches. Per germline, CDR1 MGHRA and CDR2 YSYEKL. Sequenced material: CD8+ T cells sorted from blood (inferred from file names), taken from a patient given nivolumab and ipilimumab in sequence. The TCR was taken from a human donor with melanoma. This chain joins TRBV4-1 and TRBJ2-2; 9 positions agree with TRBD1. CDR3 region: CASSQELGTGYAGELFF. As DNA, the CDR3 is TGCGCCAGCAGCCAAGAGTTGGGGACAGGGTATGCCGGGGAGCTGTTTTTT.